What follows are 24 T cell receptor beta chains derived from one specimen sequenced in a study of cytomegalovirus exposure and HLA in healthy donors. Both 60 Vbeta primers and 13 Jbeta primers went into the PCR. Profiling relied on immunoSEQ multiplex PCR, and the TCRdb table lists in-frame clones only, not all of them. The sample contains fewer than 150,000 clones, roughly 70% of which appear only once. Sequencing was done on a sample of PBMCs. The receptor set was obtained from a woman between 45 and 65 years old in good health and CMV-seropositive.

The chain combines TRBV10-3 with TRBJ2-3; 8 nucleotides match TRBD2. Germline V gene lookup returns CDR1 ENHRY and CDR2 SYGVKD. The CDR3 has 19 residues. Trimming at V came to 4 bases and at J to 2 bases, leaving 17 bases not matched to a gene. CDR3 sequence: CAISGRGSGSNVNTDTQYF. DNA of the CDR3: TGTGCCATCAGTGGCCGTGGCAGCGGGAGTAATGTGAACACAGATACGCAGTATTTT.

The V call is TRBV7-2, the J call TRBJ1-3; 10 bases are shared with TRBD1. The CDR3 runs 17 residues. After removal of 4 bases from V and 8 bases from J, the junction contained 14 bases not matched to a gene. Germline V lookup: CDR1 SGHTA, CDR2 FQGNSA. Here the CDR3 reads CASSSRTGTGEGDTIYF. In DNA form, the CDR3 reads TGTGCCAGCAGCTCGCGAACTGGGACAGGGGAGGGGGACACCATATATTTT.

This clone was detected only once. This chain links TRBV6-6 with TRBJ2-1; 9 nucleotides align to TRBD2. The ends lost 2 bases at V and 8 bases at J; junction bases unmatched: 4. From germline, CDR1 is MNHNY and CDR2 SVGAGI (reference sequence). The CDR3 contains 14 residues. CDR3 DNA: TGTGCCAGCAGTTACGCTAGCGGGGATCATGAGCAGTTCTTC. Translating gives CASSYASGDHEQFF.

The gene calls are TRBV18 and TRBJ2-3; D call uncertain. V lost 3 bases to trimming and J lost 0 bases, with 13 bases between them. This CDR3 region has 16 residues. Germline assignment: CDR1 KGHSH and CDR2 LQKENI. This CDR3 reads CASSPSSGSSTDTQYF. CDR3 coding DNA: TGTGCCAGCTCACCCTCCTCGGGTTCTAGCACAGATACGCAGTATTTT.

The gene calls are TRBV4-1 and TRBJ2-5; D perhaps matches TRBD2 (6 bases). Trimming pared 1 base from V and 7 bases from J, leaving 13 bases between. Germline values: CDR1 MGHRA, CDR2 YSYEKL. CDR3 length: 14 residues. The DNA for the CDR3 is TGCGCCAGCAGCCAAGGGTCGGAGGGGTGGACCCAGTACTTC. This translates into CASSQGSEGWTQYF.

This clone was recorded a few times. This chain links TRBV6-5 with TRBJ1-2, with D possibly being TRBD1 (5 bases). The CDR3 has 15 amino acids. Germline-derived CDR1 and CDR2 are MNHEY and SVGAGI. V was clipped by 7 bases and J by 6 bases, with 21 bases between them. CDR3 sequence reads: CASNHRGVGVDGYTF. CDR3 in DNA: TGTGCCAGCAATCACCGGGGGGTAGGGGTTGATGGCTACACCTTC.

Notes on this clone: At the DNA level, this CDR3 is encoded by other sequences in the same sample as well. The genes are TRBV29-1 and TRBJ2-7, with 7 bases fitting TRBD1. The germline V gene encodes CDR1 SQVTM and CDR2 ANQGSEA. V trimming: 4 bases; J trimming: 2 bases; junction bases outside the gene matches: 2. The CDR3 extends over 12 amino acids. CDR3 sequence reads: CSVGGQAYEQYF. Written as DNA, the CDR3 is TGCAGCGTTGGCGGACAGGCCTACGAGCAGTACTTC.

The rearrangement joins TRBV27 to TRBJ1-2; 9 bases agree with TRBD1. The germline CDR1 and CDR2 sequences are MNHEY and SMNVEV (reference sequence). CDR3 size: 14 residues. V lost 5 bases to trimming and J lost 4 bases; unmatched junction nucleotides: 5. This chain's CDR3 is CASSPGTGTYGYTF. The CDR3 DNA reads as TGTGCCAGCAGTCCCGGGACAGGGACCTATGGCTACACCTTC.

This clone appeared a few times. The V call is TRBV5-7, the J call TRBJ1-4; 8 bases fit TRBD1. TRBV5-7 is an ORF, and what it does is uncertain. The V gene end was trimmed by 4 bases and the J gene end by 5 bases; junction bases not matched to a gene: 7. This CDR3 has 15 residues. The CDR3 loop is CASSMPDRANEKLFF. The CDR3 DNA is TGTGCCAGCAGCATGCCGGACAGGGCGAATGAAAAACTGTTTTTT.

This clone has just one count. The V call is TRBV6-5, the J call TRBJ1-6; no reliable D call. The V end lost 2 bases, the J end lost 3 bases, and 5 bases lay between the germline ends. Germline lookup yields CDR1 MNHEY and CDR2 SVGAGI. This CDR3 region has 14 residues. The CDR3 DNA is TGTGCCAGCAGTTACGAGATCTATAATTCACCCCTCCACTTT. It codes for CASSYEIYNSPLHF.

Remarks on this clone: This sample also contains other DNA sequences that code for the same CDR3. This chain uses TRBV30 with TRBJ2-7, with 9 bases lining up with TRBD2. This CDR3 contains 12 residues. CDR1 and CDR2 (germline): GTSNPN, SVGIG (reference sequence). The V segment lost 4 bases and the J segment 2 bases; nucleotides outside the gene matches: 0. Written as DNA, the CDR3 is TGTGCCTGGACTAGCGGGACCTACGAGCAGTACTTC. Its translation is CAWTSGTYEQYF.

This chain links TRBV7-8 with TRBJ1-4, with 7 bases identical to TRBD1. The trim removed 1 base at V and 5 bases at J, leaving 4 bases unmatched. This CDR3 is 15 amino acids long. Per the germline V gene, CDR1 is SGHVS and CDR2 is FQNEAQ. This CDR3 is CASSLEGAFNEKLFF. The CDR3 nucleotides are TGTGCCAGCAGCTTAGAGGGGGCCTTCAATGAAAAACTGTTTTTT.

This chain's CDR3 is CASSTDRGNEQFF. CDR3 DNA: TGTGCCAGTAGTACGGACAGAGGCAACGAGCAGTTCTTC. The genes are TRBV19 and TRBJ2-1; weak D call: TRBD1 (6 bases). In germline, CDR1 is LNHDA, CDR2 SQIVND (reference sequence). The CDR3 covers 13 residues. Trimming took off 4 bases at V and 10 bases at J, with 14 bases between the two ends.

V and J are TRBV7-9 and TRBJ1-1; D call uncertain. The germline V gene has CDR1 SEHNR and CDR2 FQNEAQ (reference sequence). The CDR3 runs 12 residues. V lost 1 base to trimming and J lost 7 bases, with 7 bases between them. The CDR3 sequence is CASSLGFGEAFF. The CDR3 coding sequence is TGTGCCAGCAGCTTAGGATTCGGTGAAGCTTTCTTT.

In this sample, this clone turned up a few times. This chain uses TRBV7-2 with TRBJ2-1; D might be TRBD2 (7 bases). Germline V gene sequence: CDR1 SGHTA, CDR2 FQGNSA. This CDR3 is 16 amino acids long. Trimming took off 5 bases at V and 3 bases at J, with 17 bases between the two ends. This CDR3 is CASSKLRGANYNEQFF. Here the CDR3 DNA reads TGTGCCAGCAGCAAGCTCCGGGGGGCTAACTACAATGAGCAGTTCTTC. Full variable domain (missing parts from reference TRBV7-2 and TRBJ2-1): GAGVSQSPSNKVTEKGKDVELRCDPISGHTALYWYRQSLGQGLEFLIYFQGNSAPDKSGLPSDRFSAERTGGSVSTLTIQRTQQEDSAVYLCASSKLRGANYNEQFFGPGTRLTVL.

This sequence joins TRBV30 and TRBJ2-1; D is unclear. V was shortened by 6 bases and J by 9 bases, with 12 bases between the two germline ends. This CDR3 spans 11 amino acids. Germline CDR1 is GTSNPN and CDR2 is SVGIG (reference sequence). This CDR3 is CACSGGGEQFF. The CDR3 DNA follows: TGTGCCTGTTCCGGTGGTGGTGAGCAGTTCTTC. Complete variable domain (other parts from reference TRBV30 and TRBJ2-1): SQTIHQWPATLVQPVGSPLSLECTVEGTSNPNLYWYRQAAGRGLQLLFYSVGIGQISSEVPQNLSASRPQDRQFILSSKKLLLSDSGFYLCACSGGGEQFFGPGTRLTVL.

This rearrangement joins TRBV6-5 to TRBJ2-1; a possible D gene is TRBD2 (6 bases). CDR3 length equals 14 residues. Trimming shortened V by 5 bases and J by 5 bases, and 13 bases separated the two germline ends. CDR1 is MNHEY, CDR2 SVGAGI, per germline. CDR3 in amino acids: CASSHDLANNEQFF. The CDR3 DNA reads TGTGCCAGCAGTCACGATCTAGCGAACAATGAGCAGTTCTTC.

This clone was detected only a few times. The chain links TRBV18 to TRBJ1-5; TRBD1 might be the D (6 bases). This CDR3 spans 14 amino acids. Trimming left V 6 bases short and J 3 bases short, with 12 bases between. The germline gives CDR1 KGHSH, CDR2 LQKENI. This chain's CDR3 is CASSRGQLNQPQHF. CDR3 bases: TGTGCCAGCTCCCGAGGACAGCTCAATCAGCCCCAGCATTTT.

This clone was seen more than once but under ten times. V is TRBV12-5 and J is TRBJ2-7, with a weak D call TRBD1 (5 bases). Germline V gene sequence: CDR1 LGHNT, CDR2 FRNRAP. The CDR3 runs to 12 residues. V dropped 7 bases and J dropped 5 bases, with 12 bases sitting between them. In DNA, the CDR3 is TGTGCTAGTGCCTCAGGGATCCACGAGCAGTACTTC. Protein product: CASASGIHEQYF.

The chain combines TRBV28 with TRBJ1-2; D uncertain. The CDR3 covers 12 residues. Germline V gene sequence: CDR1 MDHEN, CDR2 SYDVKM. Trimming shortened V by 6 bases and J by 8 bases, and 13 bases separated the two germline ends. The CDR3 sequence: CASSYSISGYTF. DNA for the CDR3: TGTGCCAGCAGCTATTCGATATCGGGCTACACCTTC.

This clone came up once. The chain's CDR3 is CAWSGQVINSPLHF. Here the CDR3 DNA reads TGTGCCTGGAGTGGGCAGGTCATTAATTCACCCCTCCACTTT. The chain links TRBV30 to TRBJ1-6; D not certain. There are 14 residues in the CDR3. V was pared by 1 base and J by 6 bases, with 10 bases between. Germline CDR1 reads GTSNPN; CDR2 reads SVGIG (reference sequence).

The rearrangement links TRBV2 to TRBJ2-5; 7 bases agree with TRBD1. The CDR3 has 16 amino acids. Germline V gene data show CDR1 as SNHLY and CDR2 as FYNNEI. The V gene end was trimmed by 5 bases and the J gene end by 4 bases; junction bases not matched to a gene: 13. CDR3 sequence: CASSPPDRVYLETQYF. The CDR3 DNA sequence: TGTGCCAGCAGTCCTCCCGACAGGGTTTATCTAGAGACCCAGTACTTC.

The chain links TRBV10-3 to TRBJ2-5; 7 bases line up with TRBD2. The CDR3 is 14 amino acids. Germline lookup yields CDR1 ENHRY and CDR2 SYGVKD. Trimming cost V 7 bases and J 4 bases; bases outside gene matches: 9. CDR3 region: CAIKGGALGETQYF. CDR3 bases: TGTGCCATCAAGGGAGGGGCTTTAGGAGAGACCCAGTACTTC.

The sample holds a few counts of this clone. The chain employs TRBV6-5 and TRBJ1-4, with 7 bases matching TRBD1. The CDR3 spans 14 residues. Germline values: CDR1 MNHEY, CDR2 SVGAGI. J lost 8 bases, V lost 5 bases, and 8 bases had no gene match. CDR3 in amino acids: CASSAGQFKEKLFF. As DNA, the CDR3 is TGTGCCAGCAGTGCGGGACAGTTTAAGGAAAAACTGTTTTTT.